The rows below give T cell receptor beta chains drawn from one sample of a study of tumor-infiltrating lymphocytes in localized non-small cell lung cancer. The data were produced by immunoSEQ multiplex PCR, yet TCRdb's version contains in-frame clones alone and is incomplete. The sample has about 6,400 clones, less than 75% seen once. Sequenced input: uninvolved lung tissue not adjacent to the tumor. These receptors were taken from a human donor with non-small cell lung cancer. The CDR3 runs from the conserved cysteine through the conserved F or W. Each record gives: clone size, CDR3 length, J gene, D gene, V gene, CDR3 protein, CDR3 DNA. A D gene is named only where the DNA matches it firmly. Rows may omit the clone size; those that give it use once, few, many or a size class.

abundance: few; len: 14; j_gene: TRBJ1-1; d_gene: -; v_gene: TRBV10-3; CDR3aa: CAISGGGSGTEAFF; CDR3nt: TGTGCCATCAGTGGTGGAGGGTCGGGCACTGAAGCTTTCTTT
abundance: -; len: 16; j_gene: TRBJ1-2; d_gene: TRBD1; v_gene: TRBV29-1; CDR3aa: CSVEDRGRLPNYGYTF; CDR3nt: TGCAGCGTTGAAGACAGGGGGAGGCTTCCTAACTATGGCTACACCTTC
abundance: -; len: 12; j_gene: TRBJ2-7; d_gene: -; v_gene: TRBV7-9; CDR3aa: CASSLDDYEQYF; CDR3nt: TGTGCCAGCAGCTTAGACGACTACGAGCAGTACTTC
abundance: few; len: 16; j_gene: TRBJ1-2; d_gene: -; v_gene: TRBV27; CDR3aa: CASSSPTGNRGYGYTF; CDR3nt: TGTGCCAGCAGTTCCCCCACAGGGAATCGGGGCTATGGCTACACCTTC
abundance: -; len: 16; j_gene: TRBJ1-5; d_gene: TRBD1; v_gene: TRBV28; CDR3aa: CASRYGDRAKGQPQHF; CDR3nt: TGTGCCAGCAGGTACGGGGACAGGGCCAAGGGGCAGCCCCAGCATTTT
abundance: -; len: 14; j_gene: TRBJ1-1; d_gene: -; v_gene: TRBV11-2; CDR3aa: CASSLAGYKAEAFF; CDR3nt: TGTGCCAGCAGCTTGGCAGGGTATAAGGCTGAAGCTTTCTTT
abundance: -; len: 16; j_gene: TRBJ2-4; d_gene: TRBD1; v_gene: TRBV27; CDR3aa: CASSPSGGLAKNIQYF; CDR3nt: TGTGCCAGCAGTCCTTCAGGGGGCTTAGCCAAAAACATTCAGTACTTC
abundance: -; len: 14; j_gene: TRBJ2-7; d_gene: -; v_gene: TRBV10-1; CDR3aa: CASSESTGQYEQYF; CDR3nt: TGCGCCAGCAGTGAGTCGACAGGCCAATACGAGCAGTACTTC
abundance: -; len: 13; j_gene: TRBJ1-5; d_gene: -; v_gene: TRBV7-9; CDR3aa: CASSPGPHTAQHF; CDR3nt: TGTGCCAGCAGCCCAGGCCCCCACACGGCCCAGCATTTT
abundance: -; len: 13; j_gene: TRBJ1-1; d_gene: -; v_gene: TRBV5-1; CDR3aa: CASTNSARGEAFF; CDR3nt: TGCGCCAGCACCAACTCTGCGCGGGGGGAAGCTTTCTTT
abundance: -; len: 13; j_gene: TRBJ1-1; d_gene: TRBD1; v_gene: TRBV6-6; CDR3aa: CASIDRGNTEAFF; CDR3nt: TGTGCCAGCATTGACAGGGGGAACACTGAAGCTTTCTTT
abundance: -; len: 12; j_gene: TRBJ1-1; d_gene: -; v_gene: TRBV14; CDR3aa: CASSPWGTEAFF; CDR3nt: TGTGCCAGCAGCCCGTGGGGGACTGAAGCTTTCTTT
abundance: medium-sized; len: 15; j_gene: TRBJ1-5; d_gene: TRBD1; v_gene: TRBV7-2; CDR3aa: CASSPDRGTVQPQHF; CDR3nt: TGTGCCAGCAGCCCAGACAGGGGCACAGTGCAGCCCCAGCATTTT
abundance: -; len: 16; j_gene: TRBJ2-5; d_gene: TRBD2; v_gene: TRBV7-2; CDR3aa: CASSLASGGVLRPQYF; CDR3nt: TGTGCCAGCAGCTTAGCAAGCGGGGGTGTTTTGAGGCCCCAGTACTTC
abundance: -; len: 15; j_gene: TRBJ2-3; d_gene: -; v_gene: TRBV18; CDR3aa: CASSGEEGSTDTQYF; CDR3nt: TGTGCCAGCTCGGGGGAGGAGGGGAGCACAGATACGCAGTATTTT
abundance: -; len: 14; j_gene: TRBJ1-5; d_gene: -; v_gene: TRBV28; CDR3aa: CASREVKGNQPQHF; CDR3nt: TGTGCCAGCAGAGAGGTGAAGGGCAATCAGCCCCAGCATTTT
abundance: -; len: 12; j_gene: TRBJ1-2; d_gene: -; v_gene: TRBV5-3; CDR3aa: CARSSSERGYTF; CDR3nt: TGTGCCAGAAGCTCCTCAGAGAGGGGCTACACCTTC
abundance: -; len: 15; j_gene: TRBJ2-7; d_gene: TRBD1; v_gene: TRBV7-8; CDR3aa: CASSPLGTGSYEQYF; CDR3nt: TGTGCCAGCAGCCCCTTAGGGACAGGCAGCTACGAGCAGTACTTC
abundance: -; len: 11; j_gene: TRBJ2-7; d_gene: -; v_gene: TRBV28; CDR3aa: CASLTSYEQYF; CDR3nt: TGTGCCAGCCTCACCTCCTACGAGCAGTACTTC
abundance: -; len: 17; j_gene: TRBJ1-3; d_gene: -; v_gene: TRBV7-6; CDR3aa: CASSLVSQGFAGNTIYF; CDR3nt: TGTGCCAGCAGCTTAGTCTCGCAGGGGTTCGCTGGAAACACCATATATTTT
abundance: few; len: 15; j_gene: TRBJ2-5; d_gene: -; v_gene: TRBV7-2; CDR3aa: CASSYQGGTVETQYF; CDR3nt: TGTGCCAGCAGCTATCAGGGCGGGACGGTAGAGACCCAGTACTTC
abundance: -; len: 15; j_gene: TRBJ2-3; d_gene: TRBD2; v_gene: TRBV10-1; CDR3aa: CASGKRGGYTDTQYF; CDR3nt: TGCGCCAGCGGCAAGCGGGGGGGTTACACAGATACGCAGTATTTT
abundance: -; len: 13; j_gene: TRBJ2-1; d_gene: -; v_gene: TRBV28; CDR3aa: CASRHSGAGDEFF; CDR3nt: TGTGCCAGCAGACACTCCGGAGCGGGTGATGAGTTCTTC
abundance: -; len: 13; j_gene: TRBJ1-2; d_gene: TRBD1; v_gene: TRBV2; CDR3aa: CASILQGLYGYTF; CDR3nt: TGTGCCAGCATCCTACAGGGGCTCTATGGCTACACCTTC
abundance: -; len: 15; j_gene: TRBJ2-2; d_gene: -; v_gene: TRBV5-1; CDR3aa: CASSPGTGVTGELFF; CDR3nt: TGCGCCAGCAGCCCAGGGACGGGAGTCACCGGGGAGCTGTTTTTT
abundance: -; len: 14; j_gene: TRBJ2-7; d_gene: TRBD2; v_gene: TRBV9; CDR3aa: CASSVSGRLDEQYF; CDR3nt: TGTGCCAGCAGCGTTAGCGGGCGATTGGACGAGCAGTACTTC
abundance: -; len: 17; j_gene: TRBJ1-1; d_gene: TRBD1; v_gene: TRBV19; CDR3aa: CASSTTGQVAVVAEAFF; CDR3nt: TGTGCCAGTAGTACGACAGGGCAGGTCGCCGTTGTCGCTGAAGCTTTCTTT
abundance: -; len: 13; j_gene: TRBJ2-1; d_gene: -; v_gene: TRBV30; CDR3aa: CAWSRGKDGEQFF; CDR3nt: TGTGCCTGGAGTCGGGGGAAAGACGGGGAGCAGTTCTTC
abundance: -; len: 17; j_gene: TRBJ2-5; d_gene: TRBD2; v_gene: TRBV4-2; CDR3aa: CASSQEVEAGGRETQYF; CDR3nt: TGTGCCAGCAGCCAAGAGGTTGAAGCGGGGGGGCGAGAGACCCAGTACTTC
abundance: -; len: 14; j_gene: TRBJ2-5; d_gene: -; v_gene: TRBV7-8; CDR3aa: CASSLGVGRETQYF; CDR3nt: TGTGCCAGCAGCTTAGGGGTGGGCCGGGAGACCCAGTACTTC
abundance: few; len: 13; j_gene: TRBJ2-3; d_gene: -; v_gene: TRBV6-4; CDR3aa: CASSSGSTDTQYF; CDR3nt: TGTGCCAGCAGTAGCGGGAGCACAGATACGCAGTATTTT
abundance: few; len: 13; j_gene: TRBJ2-7; d_gene: -; v_gene: TRBV6-5; CDR3aa: CASSFGDKYEQYF; CDR3nt: TGTGCCAGCAGTTTTGGGGACAAGTACGAGCAGTACTTC
abundance: -; len: 15; j_gene: TRBJ2-1; d_gene: -; v_gene: TRBV5-7; CDR3aa: CASSFDGFSYNEQFF; CDR3nt: TGTGCCAGCAGCTTTGACGGGTTTTCCTACAATGAGCAGTTCTTC
abundance: -; len: 18; j_gene: TRBJ2-2; d_gene: TRBD1; v_gene: TRBV2; CDR3aa: CASNPPSGQDGVTGELFF; CDR3nt: TGTGCCAGCAACCCCCCATCAGGACAGGACGGGGTCACCGGGGAGCTGTTTTTT
abundance: -; len: 14; j_gene: TRBJ2-3; d_gene: -; v_gene: TRBV10-3; CDR3aa: CAISSGAQGDTQYF; CDR3nt: TGTGCCATCAGCTCGGGGGCCCAGGGAGATACGCAGTATTTT
abundance: few; len: 15; j_gene: TRBJ2-1; d_gene: TRBD2; v_gene: TRBV28; CDR3aa: CASRSSGSHYNEQFF; CDR3nt: TGTGCCAGCAGGTCGAGCGGGAGCCACTACAATGAGCAGTTCTTC
abundance: once; len: 15; j_gene: TRBJ2-7; d_gene: TRBD2; v_gene: TRBV11-3; CDR3aa: CASSLVAGEDYEQYF; CDR3nt: TGTGCCAGCAGCTTAGTAGCGGGAGAGGATTACGAGCAGTACTTC
abundance: medium-sized; len: 12; j_gene: TRBJ1-2; d_gene: -; v_gene: TRBV14; CDR3aa: CASTRANYGYTF; CDR3nt: TGTGCCAGCACCCGGGCTAACTATGGCTACACCTTC
abundance: -; len: 15; j_gene: TRBJ2-1; d_gene: TRBD2; v_gene: TRBV6-5; CDR3aa: CASSYGGDGRNEQFF; CDR3nt: TGTGCCAGCAGTTACGGGGGGGACGGGAGGAATGAGCAGTTCTTC
abundance: medium-sized; len: 15; j_gene: TRBJ2-5; d_gene: -; v_gene: TRBV18; CDR3aa: CASSPRTVRGETQYF; CDR3nt: TGTGCCAGCTCCCCGCGGACAGTCAGGGGAGAGACCCAGTACTTC
abundance: -; len: 15; j_gene: TRBJ2-7; d_gene: TRBD2; v_gene: TRBV6-4; CDR3aa: CASRREAGDSHEQYF; CDR3nt: TGTGCCAGCAGACGGGAGGCAGGTGATTCCCACGAGCAGTACTTC
abundance: -; len: 16; j_gene: TRBJ2-5; d_gene: -; v_gene: TRBV7-2; CDR3aa: CASSLGGSGAWETQYF; CDR3nt: TGTGCCAGCAGCTTAGGGGGATCCGGGGCTTGGGAGACCCAGTACTTC
abundance: once; len: 16; j_gene: TRBJ1-5; d_gene: -; v_gene: TRBV10-1; CDR3aa: CATPRDGVYSNQPQHF; CDR3nt: TGCGCCACCCCCAGGGATGGGGTGTATAGCAATCAGCCCCAGCATTTT
abundance: -; len: 14; j_gene: TRBJ2-7; d_gene: -; v_gene: TRBV5-1; CDR3aa: CASSSGISDGEQYF; CDR3nt: TGCGCCAGCAGCTCCGGGATATCGGATGGGGAGCAGTACTTC
abundance: -; len: 15; j_gene: TRBJ1-4; d_gene: -; v_gene: TRBV2; CDR3aa: CASLRSGFTNEKLFF; CDR3nt: TGTGCCAGCCTACGCTCAGGGTTCACGAATGAAAAACTGTTTTTT
abundance: -; len: 14; j_gene: TRBJ1-5; d_gene: TRBD1; v_gene: TRBV27; CDR3aa: CASSLGGQDQPQHF; CDR3nt: TGTGCCAGCAGTTTAGGGGGACAGGATCAGCCCCAGCATTTT
abundance: -; len: 13; j_gene: TRBJ2-1; d_gene: -; v_gene: TRBV27; CDR3aa: CASSLEPYNEQFF; CDR3nt: TGTGCCAGCAGTTTGGAACCCTACAATGAGCAGTTCTTC
abundance: -; len: 15; j_gene: TRBJ1-1; d_gene: -; v_gene: TRBV7-2; CDR3aa: CASSLAERRSTEAFF; CDR3nt: TGTGCCAGCAGCTTGGCCGAACGAAGGAGCACTGAAGCTTTCTTT
abundance: -; len: 15; j_gene: TRBJ1-5; d_gene: -; v_gene: TRBV11-2; CDR3aa: CASSLDHHSNQPQHF; CDR3nt: TGTGCCAGCAGCTTAGACCACCATAGCAATCAGCCCCAGCATTTT
abundance: -; len: 14; j_gene: TRBJ2-7; d_gene: -; v_gene: TRBV7-2; CDR3aa: CASSLFGGPYEQYF; CDR3nt: TGTGCCAGCAGCTTATTCGGTGGTCCCTACGAGCAGTACTTC